This is a list of T cell receptor beta chains from one sample in a study of PD-1 blockade in classical Hodgkin lymphoma. Assay used: immunoSEQ multiplex PCR; TCRdb lists only in-frame clones, some missing. The table includes about 28,000 clones, over 75% detected once. Sequences were derived from peripheral blood mononuclear cells (PBMCs), sampled before the fourth cycle of nivolumab. These receptors were taken from a human donor with classical Hodgkin lymphoma. Each CDR3 is given with its conserved first and last residue. Each record gives: V gene, D gene, clone size, J gene, CDR3 DNA, CDR3 protein. The D gene is left open where the match is weak. The listing skips clone size in some rows; elsewhere it reads once, few, many or a size class.

>TRBV10-3|-|-|TRBJ1-5
TGTGCCATCAGCCCCGGGGGTGCGCAGCCCCAGCATTTT
CAISPGGAQPQHF
>TRBV5-1|TRBD2|-|TRBJ2-1
TGCGCCAGCAACTTGGGGAGCGGGACCTACAATGAGCAGTTCTTC
CASNLGSGTYNEQFF
>TRBV28|-|once|TRBJ1-5
TGTGCCAGCAGTCCCCCGGGACATAGCAATCAGCCCCAGCATTTT
CASSPPGHSNQPQHF
>TRBV9|-|-|TRBJ2-7
TGTGCCAGCAGCGTAGGAGCGACGGGGGAGCAGTACTTC
CASSVGATGEQYF
>TRBV4-1|TRBD2|few|TRBJ2-3
TGCGCCAGCAGCCAAATAGCGACTAGCGGGCCCACAGATACGCAGTATTTT
CASSQIATSGPTDTQYF
>TRBV18|TRBD1|-|TRBJ2-3
TGTGCCAGCTCACCACGGGGGACAGGGGTGACCCCAGATACGCAGTATTTT
CASSPRGTGVTPDTQYF
>TRBV2|TRBD2|once|TRBJ2-1
TGTGCCAGCACTATGACTAGCGGGAGCAAGGTTGAGCAGTTCTTC
CASTMTSGSKVEQFF
>TRBV27|-|-|TRBJ2-3
TGTGCCAGCAGCCCACGCCCGAACACAGATACGCAGTATTTT
CASSPRPNTDTQYF
>TRBV19|TRBD1|-|TRBJ2-7
TGTGCCAGTAGTATGCACGCCGGGACAGGGACCTACGAGCAGTACTTC
CASSMHAGTGTYEQYF
>TRBV6-6|TRBD1|-|TRBJ1-2
TGTGCCAGCAGTTACTCGACCGGGACAGGGATTGATGGCTACACCTTC
CASSYSTGTGIDGYTF
>TRBV4-1|-|once|TRBJ1-2
TGCGCCAGCAGCCAAGAAAGGGTCGAAAGCTATGGCTACACCTTC
CASSQERVESYGYTF
>TRBV28|TRBD2|-|TRBJ2-1
TGTGCCAGCAGTAGAAAGCCCCTAGCGGGAGTCAATGAGCAGTTCTTC
CASSRKPLAGVNEQFF
>TRBV6-5|TRBD2|-|TRBJ2-1
TGTGCCAGCAGTCTAGCGGGAGGGCCCCTTGAGCAGTTCTTC
CASSLAGGPLEQFF
>TRBV6-5|-|-|TRBJ2-2
TGTGCCAGCAGTTCCCGCCGAGCCGGGGAGCTGTTTTTT
CASSSRRAGELFF
>TRBV5-1|-|few|TRBJ2-5
TGCGCCAGCAGTTTCCGGCTGCAAGAGACCCAGTACTTC
CASSFRLQETQYF
>TRBV2|-|-|TRBJ1-3
TGTGCCAGCAGATTCGGGGTCTCCTCTGGAAACACCATATATTTT
CASRFGVSSGNTIYF
>TRBV5-6|TRBD2|-|TRBJ2-2
TGTGCCAGCAGCCCAGGACTAGCGGAAGCGAACACCGGGGAGCTGTTTTTT
CASSPGLAEANTGELFF
>TRBV6-1|-|-|TRBJ2-5
TGTGCCAGCAGTGAAAACTTGTCCCAGTACTTC
CASSENLSQYF
>TRBV28|-|-|TRBJ1-1
TGTGCCAGCACCTCAGTTCCGAACACTGAAGCTTTCTTT
CASTSVPNTEAFF
>TRBV6-1|TRBD1|-|TRBJ2-7
TGTGCCAGCAGTCAAACGACAGGGGGCGGCTACGGGCAGTACTTC
CASSQTTGGGYGQYF
>TRBV28|TRBD1|-|TRBJ1-2
TGTGCCAGCAGTCCCGGGACAGCAAACTATGGCTACACCTTC
CASSPGTANYGYTF
>TRBV29-1|TRBD1|-|TRBJ2-4
TGCAGCGTTCGGGGGCAGGGGGCATACATTCAGTACTTC
CSVRGQGAYIQYF
>TRBV7-9|-|medium-sized|TRBJ1-2
TGTGCCAGCAGCTCTTGGCTTGGGCAGAGCTATGGCTACACCTTC
CASSSWLGQSYGYTF
>TRBV7-2|-|-|TRBJ2-5
TGTGCCAGCAGCTTGGCCGGGGCCCAGGAGACCCAGTACTTC
CASSLAGAQETQYF
>TRBV28|-|-|TRBJ1-1
TGTGCCACCCTCGGGATTGCGGGCACTGAAGCTTTCTTT
CATLGIAGTEAFF
>TRBV28|-|few|TRBJ2-5
TGTGCCAGCAGTTTAGGGACGCGGGCCCAGTACTTC
CASSLGTRAQYF
>TRBV5-1|-|medium-sized|TRBJ1-5
TGCGCCAGCAGCTCGGAGGGGGATCAGCCCCAGCATTTT
CASSSEGDQPQHF
>TRBV10-2|-|-|TRBJ2-3
TGCGCCAGCAGGTTCGGTGGGGGTACGCAGTATTTT
CASRFGGGTQYF
>TRBV11-2|-|-|TRBJ2-3
TGTGCCAGCAGCTTAGTTGCGGTGAGCACAGATACGCAGTATTTT
CASSLVAVSTDTQYF
>TRBV6-4|-|few|TRBJ2-1
TGTGCCAGCAGTGACTCGGTAGGGGCAGGGTACAATGAGCAGTTCTTC
CASSDSVGAGYNEQFF
>TRBV6-1|TRBD2|-|TRBJ2-1
TGTGCCAGCAGTGAACCACGGACTAGCGGGAGATTCCAGTTCTTC
CASSEPRTSGRFQFF
>TRBV27|-|-|TRBJ2-7
TGTGCCAGCAGTTTGATGGCCGAGACTCCCTACGAGCAGTACTTC
CASSLMAETPYEQYF
>TRBV7-9|-|once|TRBJ2-5
TGTGCCAGCAGCTTACGAGGGGGTGGGCAAGAGACCCAGTACTTC
CASSLRGGGQETQYF
>TRBV6-1|-|-|TRBJ1-6
TGTGCCAGCAATCAGGGACCGCATAATTCACCCCTCCACTTT
CASNQGPHNSPLHF
>TRBV13|-|-|TRBJ2-5
TGTGCCAGCAGGGAGACAGCTCAAGAGACCCAGTACTTC
CASRETAQETQYF
>TRBV11-2|TRBD1|-|TRBJ2-1
TGTGCCAGCAGCCCAAGGGACAGCTACTACAATGAGCAGTTCTTC
CASSPRDSYYNEQFF
>TRBV21-1|-|medium-sized|TRBJ1-5
TGTGCCAGCAGCAAAGGCAGTAGCAATCAGCCCCAGCATTTT
CASSKGSSNQPQHF
>TRBV5-5|TRBD1|-|TRBJ2-7
TGTGCCAGCAGCTTATACCCCTTGGGACAGGGGACGGGCGAGCAGTACTTC
CASSLYPLGQGTGEQYF
>TRBV27|TRBD2|-|TRBJ2-7
TGTGCCAGCAGTTTAACTAGCGGGTCTTACGAGCAGTACTTC
CASSLTSGSYEQYF
>TRBV1|-|-|TRBJ2-2
TGCACCAGCAGCCAAAGTGATGGGGGGGATAACACCGGGGAGCTGTTTTTT
CTSSQSDGGDNTGELFF
>TRBV5-6|-|-|TRBJ2-2
TGTGCCAGCAGCCTAAACACCGGGGAGCTGTTTTTT
CASSLNTGELFF
>TRBV10-3|-|-|TRBJ2-1
TGTGCCATCAGTGGAGACTACAATGAGCAGTTCTTC
CAISGDYNEQFF
>TRBV28|TRBD1|-|TRBJ1-4
TGTGCCAGCAGTCCGACCGGGACAGGGAATGAAAAACTGTTTTTT
CASSPTGTGNEKLFF
>TRBV5-4|-|-|TRBJ2-3
TGTGCCAGCAGCTTGAGGGGGCTAGCGGGAGATACGCAGTATTTT
CASSLRGLAGDTQYF
>TRBV7-8|-|-|TRBJ2-7
TGTGCCAGCAGCTTAGAGTGGGGACACCGTTCTGAGCAGTACTTC
CASSLEWGHRSEQYF